The 19 T cell receptor beta chains listed next were all sequenced from one sample in a study of beta chain features in type 1 diabetes. Isolated RNA was reverse transcribed in full, so expressed TCRB transcripts were sequenced. Sequencing was performed with immunoSEQ multiplex PCR; in TCRdb, only in-frame clones are kept and a portion is missing. The table shows 200,000 to 250,000 clones, with roughly 11% occurring only once. Specimen: central memory CD4+ T cells from blood. These receptors all come from a man aged 18 to 29 in good health.

The rearrangement joins TRBV23-1 to TRBJ1-2; 9 bases are shared with TRBD1. TRBV23-1 is marked as an open reading frame, function uncertain. Trimming removed 2 bases from V and 4 bases from J; junction bases left unmatched: 26. The CDR3 totals 22 residues. The CDR3 spells CASSQPSSRTNRDRVLGYGYTF. CDR3 DNA sequence: TGCGCCAGCAGTCAACCCTCGTCTCGTACAAACCGGGACAGGGTTTTAGGCTATGGCTACACCTTC.

The sample holds a few counts of this clone. The J gene is TRBJ2-5, the V gene TRBV7-2; TRBD2 aligns across 11 bases. V lost 6 bases to trimming and J lost 4 bases; unmatched junction nucleotides: 7. Per the germline V gene, CDR1 is SGHTA and CDR2 is FQGNSA. The CDR3 covers 15 residues. Here the CDR3 reads CASRHRLAGLETQYF. CDR3 sequence (DNA): TGTGCCAGCAGACACCGACTAGCGGGACTAGAGACCCAGTACTTC.

This clone came up many times. The chain carries TRBV28 and TRBJ2-5; unclear D gene. The V gene lost 3 bases and the J gene lost 5 bases, with 19 bases spanning the gap. The CDR3 consists of 16 residues. Germline CDR1 is MDHEN and CDR2 is SYDVKM. The CDR3, as DNA: TGTGCCAGCAGTTTTTTCGGACGCCGCATTGAGGAGACCCAGTACTTC. Translated, it gives CASSFFGRRIEETQYF.

This clone occurred a few times. The rearrangement uses TRBV28 and TRBJ2-3; no clear D gene. The V end lost 7 bases, the J end lost 0 bases, and 8 bases lay between the germline ends. Germline loops: CDR1 MDHEN, CDR2 SYDVKM. The CDR3 runs to 13 residues. The CDR3 spells CASNPGSTDTQYF. The CDR3 DNA sequence: TGTGCCAGCAATCCCGGGAGCACAGATACGCAGTATTTT.

This clone was found a few times. The V call is TRBV30, the J call TRBJ2-7, with a weak D call TRBD1 (6 bases). V was shortened by 0 bases and J by 1 base, with 13 bases between the two germline ends. This CDR3 contains 15 residues. The germline CDR1 and CDR2 sequences are GTSNPN and SVGIG (reference sequence). CDR3 in DNA: TGTGCCTGGAGTGTGAGAGGGACACGGTCCTACGAGCAGTACTTC. It codes for CAWSVRGTRSYEQYF.

The chain recombines TRBV7-2 with TRBJ2-7; a weak D match, TRBD2 (6 bases). Trimming left V 2 bases short and J 3 bases short, with 8 bases between. Germline-derived CDR1 and CDR2 are SGHTA and FQGNSA. The CDR3 has 13 amino acids. CDR3 bases: TGTGCCAGCAGCTTACGGGACTTCTACGAGCAGTACTTC. Protein: CASSLRDFYEQYF.

This rearrangement joins TRBV21-1 to TRBJ2-7; whether TRBD2, the table's D call, matches the DNA was not checked. TRBV21-1 is flagged as a pseudogene. The CDR3 is 14 residues long. The CDR3 DNA reads TGTGCCAGCAACGCGACTAGCGGGGGAGACGAGCAGTACTTC. Protein product: CASNATSGGDEQYF.

With respect to this clone: Since a far larger clone is one base different, this is likely a read error. This same CDR3 is encoded by further DNA sequences in the sample. The chain uses TRBV9 and TRBJ2-1; D call uncertain. This CDR3 contains 13 residues. Trimming cost V 4 bases and J 0 bases, with 5 bases left between them. CDR1 and CDR2 from the germline V gene are SGDLS and YYNGEE. CDR3 nucleotides: TGTGCCAGCAGCATAAGCTCCTACAATGAGCAGTTCTTC. It is translated as CASSISSYNEQFF.

The chain couples TRBV29-1 to TRBJ2-5; 8 bases align to TRBD1. V lost 6 bases, J lost 4 bases, and 10 bases stayed unmatched. CDR1 and CDR2 (germline): SQVTM, ANQGSEA. The CDR3 spans 14 residues. This chain's CDR3 is CSVDGTGIRETQYF. In nucleotides, the CDR3 is TGCAGCGTAGATGGGACAGGCATTCGAGAGACCCAGTACTTC.

Concerning this clone: Because the CDR3's place on the DNA is in doubt, the DNA is left out and the CDR3 is given as listed by TCRdb. V usage is TRBV28 and J usage is TRBJ2-7; TRBD2, the D gene given by the table, was not confirmed from the DNA. Germline V gives CDR1 MDHEN, CDR2 SYDVKM. With termini counted, the CDR3 has 14 amino acids. CDR3 residues: CASSSSGGTYEQYF.

CDR3 nucleotide sequence: TGCAGCGTTGACCAACAGGGGGCGAATCGTGGCTACACCTTC. It codes for CSVDQQGANRGYTF. The rearrangement links TRBV29-1 to TRBJ1-2, with 9 positions matching TRBD1. Germline V CDR1 and CDR2: SQVTM, ANQGSEA. Unmatched junction bases numbered 9, after V lost 3 bases and J lost 7 bases. CDR3 length: 14 amino acids.

This chain uses TRBV20-1 with TRBJ1-2; tentatively, D is TRBD1 (5 bases). From germline, CDR1 is DFQATT and CDR2 SNEGSKA (reference sequence). The CDR3 covers 11 residues. The CDR3 spells CRGGQGDGYTF. The CDR3 nucleotides read TGCAGAGGAGGGCAGGGTGATGGCTACACCTTC.

This clone was seen a handful of times. V is TRBV18 and J is TRBJ2-1, with no clear D. V was clipped by 0 bases and J by 0 bases, with 15 bases between them. Per germline, CDR1 KGHSH and CDR2 LQKENI. There are 18 residues in the CDR3. In nucleotides, the CDR3 is TGTGCCAGCTCACCACCGGTATTCGCTTCTGTCTCCTACAATGAGCAGTTCTTC. Its translation is CASSPPVFASVSYNEQFF.

The rearrangement joins TRBV7-2 to TRBJ2-7; possibly TRBD1 for D (6 bases). Germline V gene lookup returns CDR1 SGHTA and CDR2 FQGNSA. The CDR3 loop spans 16 amino acids. Trimming removed 4 bases at V and 3 bases at J, with 19 bases between. The CDR3 DNA reads as TGTGCCAGCAGCTCACTCCCTCCGGGACACTACTACGAGCAGTACTTC. Protein product: CASSSLPPGHYYEQYF. Drawing the rest from reference TRBV7-2 and TRBJ2-7, the complete variable domain is GAGVSQSPSNKVTEKGKDVELRCDPISGHTALYWYRQSLGQGLEFLIYFQGNSAPDKSGLPSDRFSAERTGGSVSTLTIQRTQQEDSAVYLCASSSLPPGHYYEQYFGPGTRLTVT.

The rearrangement links TRBV2 to TRBJ1-5, with D possibly matching TRBD1 (5 bases). Germline V CDR1 and CDR2: SNHLY, FYNNEI. This CDR3 spans 12 amino acids. V lost 8 bases, J lost 6 bases, and 11 bases lay in between. This chain's CDR3 is CASARDSQPQHF. CDR3 bases: TGTGCCAGCGCAAGGGACTCTCAGCCCCAGCATTTT.

For this clone: Other nucleotide sequences in the sample specify the same CDR3. V and J are TRBV7-3 and TRBJ2-3, with 8 bases that match TRBD1. Germline loops: CDR1 SGHTA, CDR2 FQGTGA. V shed 5 bases and J 6 bases; nucleotides not matched to a gene: 13. The CDR3 sequence is 16 residues long. DNA of the CDR3: TGTGCCAGCAGCCCACAGGGGGGTGGCCTAGCGGATACGCAGTATTTT. Its protein product is CASSPQGGGLADTQYF.

In this sample, this clone turned up a few times. J is TRBJ2-5 and V is TRBV29-1; 8 bases match TRBD2. There are 14 residues in the CDR3. Per germline, CDR1 SQVTM and CDR2 ANQGSEA. With V trimmed by 3 bases and J by 5 bases, 8 bases remained unmatched. The CDR3 DNA sequence: TGCAGCGTTGACTCTAGCGGGTCGACGGAGACCCAGTACTTC. Protein product: CSVDSSGSTETQYF.

V gene TRBV28 combines with J gene TRBJ2-5; no firm D call. The CDR3 is 13 amino acids. Trimming cost V 3 bases and J 2 bases, with 7 bases left between them. Germline V gene sequence: CDR1 MDHEN, CDR2 SYDVKM. The CDR3 here is CASSLVRQETQYF. CDR3 DNA: TGTGCCAGCAGTTTGGTCAGGCAAGAGACCCAGTACTTC.

This clone was seen only a few times. Other nucleotide sequences from this sample produce the same CDR3. The chain links TRBV7-9 to TRBJ2-3; D is unclear. This CDR3 is 14 amino acids long. Germline V gene lookup returns CDR1 SEHNR and CDR2 FQNEAQ (reference sequence). The ends were cut back, 0 bases at V and 0 bases at J, with 4 bases in the middle. CDR3 sequence reads: CASSLASSTDTQYF. In DNA form, the CDR3 reads TGTGCCAGCAGCTTAGCTAGCAGCACAGATACGCAGTATTTT.